These 17 T cell receptor beta chains were sequenced from one sample in a study of metastatic and nonmetastatic thyroid tumors. Using MiXCR, TCRdb re-called clones from the PCR reads. The sample consists of just under 20,000 clones, roughly 23% of them appearing once. Thyroid surgery had not been preceded by any treatment in any patient. Sequences were obtained from tumor tissue. The origin of the receptors is a male donor with papillary thyroid cancer or a benign thyroid nodule (not recorded which). Some clones in this sample may be carry-over from other donors' samples.

The rearrangement joins TRBV12-3 or TRBV12-4 to TRBJ2-6; D uncertain. CDR3 size: 14 residues. V gave up 6 bases and J gave up 8 bases, with 14 bases separating them. CDR3 sequence: CASRLTPGSNVLTF. In nucleotides, the CDR3 is TGTGCCAGCAGACTAACCCCTGGTTCCAACGTCCTGACTTTC.

Many counts were recorded for this clone. This rearrangement joins TRBV5-1 to TRBJ2-7; D gene uncertain. The CDR3 loop spans 16 amino acids. The germline CDR1 and CDR2 sequences are SGHRS and YFSETQ. With 2 bases removed from V and 5 bases from J, the gap between germline ends came to 20 bases. CDR3 loop: CASSLDAGRVVHEQYF. Written as DNA, the CDR3 is TGCGCCAGCAGCTTAGATGCCGGTCGGGTGGTCCACGAGCAGTACTTC.

This clone was detected ten times or more. The rearrangement joins TRBV12-3 or TRBV12-4 to TRBJ2-5; D gene unclear. V was pared by 4 bases and J by 5 bases, with 17 bases between. This CDR3 is 15 amino acids long. The CDR3 is CASSSGPVSGETQYF. DNA for the CDR3: TGTGCCAGCAGTTCCGGACCGGTCTCTGGGGAGACCCAGTACTTC.

This clone has a count of ten or more. This sequence joins TRBV20-1 and TRBJ1-2; 9 nucleotides match TRBD1. The CDR3 has 14 residues. Trimming took 1 base from V and 7 from J; bases not matched to a gene: 7. Germline assignment: CDR1 DFQATT and CDR2 SNEGSKA (reference sequence). The CDR3 protein is CSARAIQGAGGYTF. Written as DNA, the CDR3 is TGCAGTGCTAGAGCAATACAGGGGGCGGGTGGCTACACCTTC.

The chain joins TRBV4-3 to TRBJ2-1; 14 nucleotides agree with TRBD2. Germline V lookup: CDR1 LGHNA, CDR2 YSLEER. J gave up 7 bases and V 4 bases, and 3 bases lay outside the gene matches. The CDR3 length is 15 residues. CDR3 nucleotide sequence: TGCGCCAGCAGCCGAGGGACTAGCGGGAGAAATGAGCAGTTCTTC. This gives the protein CASSRGTSGRNEQFF.

V usage is TRBV20-1 and J usage is TRBJ1-1; the match to TRBD1 covers 8 bases. The germline V gene has CDR1 DFQATT and CDR2 SNEGSKA (reference sequence). This CDR3 spans 17 amino acids. V shed 6 bases and J 1 base; nucleotides not matched to a gene: 16. CDR3 DNA: TGCAGTGCGAGGACGGGGGCGACCGGGACAGGGAACACTGAAGCTTTCTTT. Amino acids: CSARTGATGTGNTEAFF.

This clone was recorded a few times. The chain recombines TRBV27 with TRBJ2-7; 11 nucleotides line up with TRBD2. V lost 5 bases to trimming and J lost 0 bases; unmatched junction nucleotides: 12. CDR1 and CDR2 (germline): MNHEY, SMNVEV (reference sequence). The CDR3 contains 18 residues. CDR3 in amino acids: CASSTPGLAVCNSYEQYF. As DNA, the CDR3 is TGTGCCAGCAGTACACCGGGACTAGCGGTATGCAACTCCTACGAGCAGTACTTC.

This clone was detected a few times. A much larger clone is a single base away; this may be a read error. The chain carries TRBV5-6 and TRBJ1-4, with D hard to call. Trimming left V 4 bases short and J 10 bases short, with 17 bases between. Germline assignment: CDR1 SGHDT and CDR2 YYEEEE. This CDR3 region has 14 residues. The CDR3 nucleotides are TGTGCCAGCAGCCCGGCGGGCATCAACGGAAAACTGTTTTTT. It yields the protein CASSPAGINGKLFF.

The sample holds many counts of this clone. The chain links TRBV7-9 to TRBJ1-2; no firm D call. Between the trimmed V and J ends, which lost 4 bases and 13 bases, there was a span of 13 bases. The CDR3 runs 11 residues. Germline lookup yields CDR1 SEHNR and CDR2 FQNEAQ (reference sequence). CDR3 amino acids: CASSSIDACTF. CDR3 DNA: TGTGCCAGCAGCTCGATAGACGCGTGCACCTTC.

By frequency in the sample, this clone is medium-sized. The CDR3 loop reads CATSPRGNGANVLTF. CDR3 nucleotides: TGTGCCACCAGCCCAAGGGGGAATGGGGCCAACGTCCTGACTTTC. The chain employs TRBV15 and TRBJ2-6; D may be TRBD1 (6 bases). CDR3 length: 15 amino acids. Trimming took off 5 bases at V and 3 bases at J, with 11 bases between the two ends. Germline-derived CDR1 and CDR2 are LNHNV and YYDKDF (reference sequence).

This clone appeared many times. V gene TRBV20-1 combines with J gene TRBJ1-5, with D uncertain. Germline CDR1 DFQATT, CDR2 SNEGSKA (reference sequence). Trimming shortened V by 1 base and J by 9 bases, and 13 bases separated the two germline ends. CDR3 length equals 13 residues. DNA for the CDR3: TGCAGTGCTAGAGTAGCGGGTCCGGGGCCCCAGCATTTT. Amino acid sequence: CSARVAGPGPQHF.

This clone is classed as medium-sized. The chain combines TRBV20-1 with TRBJ2-2; D is uncertain. Germline V gene sequence: CDR1 DFQATT, CDR2 SNEGSKA (reference sequence). This CDR3 region has 13 residues. Trimming shortened V by 4 bases and J by 0 bases, and 6 bases separated the two germline ends. CDR3 DNA: TGCAGTGCTAATCCAGCGAACACCGGGGAGCTGTTTTTT. Encoded protein: CSANPANTGELFF.

The chain employs TRBV18 and TRBJ2-1; D gene ambiguous. The CDR3 consists of 14 residues. CDR1 KGHSH and CDR2 LQKENI come from the germline V gene. The ends were cut back, 5 bases at V and 2 bases at J, with 10 bases in the middle. The CDR3, as DNA: TGTGCCAGCTCAACGCTAGAAACCTACAATGAGCAGTTCTTC. Translation gives CASSTLETYNEQFF.

This clone was seen ten or more times. The rearrangement links TRBV10-2 to TRBJ2-7; 8 positions match TRBD2. The J segment lost 0 bases and the V segment lost 6 bases, leaving 7 bases of the junction unmatched. The CDR3 sequence is 15 residues long. From germline, CDR1 is WSHSY and CDR2 SAAADI. This chain's CDR3 is CASRDTSGSSYEQYF. The CDR3 nucleotides are TGCGCCAGCAGAGATACTAGCGGCAGCTCCTACGAGCAGTACTTC.

This clone came up many times. The chain recombines TRBV18 with TRBJ2-4; possibly TRBD1 for D (5 bases). The germline V and J ends were trimmed by 2 bases and 11 bases, with 16 bases remaining between them. This CDR3 spans 14 amino acids. CDR1 is KGHSH, CDR2 LQKENI, per germline. In nucleotides, the CDR3 is TGTGCCAGCTCACCAGGGGCAGGTACCCCGGTTCAGTACTTC. Protein sequence: CASSPGAGTPVQYF.

This clone has at least ten counts. This rearrangement joins TRBV2 to TRBJ1-5; D call uncertain. Germline values: CDR1 SNHLY, CDR2 FYNNEI. CDR3 length: 15 residues. Trimming left V 7 bases short and J 5 bases short, with 18 bases between. The CDR3 spells CASKRETVGYQPQHF. CDR3 in DNA: TGTGCCAGCAAACGGGAAACTGTAGGATATCAGCCCCAGCATTTT.

This clone was detected many times. The chain combines TRBV6-1 with TRBJ1-1, with 9 bases identical to TRBD1. The CDR3 covers 12 residues. Germline-derived CDR1 and CDR2 are MNHNS and SASEGT. The V and J ends lost 8 bases and 6 bases, in that order; junction bases with no gene match: 4. CDR3 bases: TGTGCCAGCGGGACAGGGCTGCCTGAAGCTTTCTTT. Translating it yields CASGTGLPEAFF.